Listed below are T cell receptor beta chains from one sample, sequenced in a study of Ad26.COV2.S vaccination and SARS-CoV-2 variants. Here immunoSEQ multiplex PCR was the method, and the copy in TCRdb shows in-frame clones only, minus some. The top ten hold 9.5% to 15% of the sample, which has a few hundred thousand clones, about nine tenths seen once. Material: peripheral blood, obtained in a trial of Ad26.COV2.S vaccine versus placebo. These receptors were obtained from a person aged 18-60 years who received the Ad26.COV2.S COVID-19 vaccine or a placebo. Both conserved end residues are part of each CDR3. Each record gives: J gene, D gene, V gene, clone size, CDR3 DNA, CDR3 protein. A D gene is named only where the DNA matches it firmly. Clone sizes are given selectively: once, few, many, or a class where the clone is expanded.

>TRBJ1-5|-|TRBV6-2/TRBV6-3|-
TGTGCCAGCAGCTTCCATTGGGTCGAAGAGCCCCAGCATTTT
CASSFHWVEEPQHF
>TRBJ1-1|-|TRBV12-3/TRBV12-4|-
TGTGCCAGCAGTTTTCCGGGGGGGGCTGAAGCTTTCTTT
CASSFPGGAEAFF
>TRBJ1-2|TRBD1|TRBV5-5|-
TGTGCCAGCAGCTGGGGGACAGCAGATGGCTACACCTTC
CASSWGTADGYTF
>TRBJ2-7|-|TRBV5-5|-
TGTGCCAGCAGCTTTTGGAGCAGGGGGGGCGAGCAGTACTTC
CASSFWSRGGEQYF
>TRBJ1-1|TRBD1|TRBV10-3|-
TGTGCCATCAGCGAGGGGGCAGCGAACACTGAAGCTTTCTTT
CAISEGAANTEAFF
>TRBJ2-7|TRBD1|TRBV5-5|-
TGTGCCAGCAGCATATCCCAGGGGGAAATCGATTACGAGCAGTACTTC
CASSISQGEIDYEQYF
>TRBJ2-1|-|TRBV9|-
TGTGCCAGCAGCATGAGCGGGTACAGAAACCAGCAATACAATGAGCAGTTCTTC
CASSMSGYRNQQYNEQFF
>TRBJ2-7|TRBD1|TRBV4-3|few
TGCGCCAGCAGCCAAGATAGGACAGGGGGATTGTACGAGCAGTACTTC
CASSQDRTGGLYEQYF
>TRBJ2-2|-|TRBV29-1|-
TGCAGCGTGGCTCGGGAGTCGGCGGCCGGGGAGCTGTTTTTT
CSVARESAAGELFF
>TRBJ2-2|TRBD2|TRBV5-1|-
TGCGCCAGCAGCTTGGCCTGGGCGGGAGGAAGCACCGGGGAGCTGTTTTTT
CASSLAWAGGSTGELFF
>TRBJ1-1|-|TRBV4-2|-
TGTGCCAGCAGCCAAGAGGCAGGGGCGGGGACTGAAGCTTTCTTT
CASSQEAGAGTEAFF
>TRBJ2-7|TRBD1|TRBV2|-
TGTGCCAGCAGCTGGACAGGGGGCGAGCAGTACTTC
CASSWTGGEQYF
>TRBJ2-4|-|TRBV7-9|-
TGTGCCAGCAGCTTAGAGGGCGCGGGCAACATTCAGTACTTC
CASSLEGAGNIQYF
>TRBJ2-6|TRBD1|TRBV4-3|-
TGCGCCAGCAGCCAAGCCGGGACAGGCATCTCTGGGGCCAACGTCCTGACTTTC
CASSQAGTGISGANVLTF
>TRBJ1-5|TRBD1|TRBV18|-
TGTGCCAGCTCACCGGGACAGACAAATCAGCCCCAGCATTTT
CASSPGQTNQPQHF
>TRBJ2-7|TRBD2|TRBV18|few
TGTGCCAGCTCACTTGGACTAGCGGCCGTCTACGAGCAGTACTTC
CASSLGLAAVYEQYF
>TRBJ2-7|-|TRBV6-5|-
TGTGCCAGCAGTTACGGGCGGGGTTACGAGCAGTACTTC
CASSYGRGYEQYF
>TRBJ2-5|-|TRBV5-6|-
TGTGCCAGCAGCTTATTAGGGACATTCCAAGAGACCCAGTACTTC
CASSLLGTFQETQYF
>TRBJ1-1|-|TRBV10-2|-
TGCGCCAGCAGTGAGTCGGCGGGGGCTGAAGCTTTCTTT
CASSESAGAEAFF
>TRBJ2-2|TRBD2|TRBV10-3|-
TGTGCCATCAGTGAGAAGGTACCTAGCGGGAGTCCCGGGGAGCTGTTTTTT
CAISEKVPSGSPGELFF
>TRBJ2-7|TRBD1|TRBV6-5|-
TGTGCCAGCAAATTAGGACAGGGTGAAGGGTACGAGCAGTACTTC
CASKLGQGEGYEQYF
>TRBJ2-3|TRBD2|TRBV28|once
TGTGCCAGCAGCACGCAAGCGGGGACAGATACGCAGTATTTT
CASSTQAGTDTQYF
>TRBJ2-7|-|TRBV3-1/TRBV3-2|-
TGTGCCAGCAGCCAAATCTCCTACGAGCAGTACTTC
CASSQISYEQYF